This is a list of T cell receptor beta chains from one sample in a study of cytomegalovirus exposure and HLA in healthy donors. Sequencing was performed with immunoSEQ multiplex PCR; in TCRdb, only in-frame clones are kept and a portion is missing. The sample lists roughly 120,000 clones, approximately 84% occurring once. Specimen: PBMCs. Every receptor here comes from a man between 50 and 59 years old in good health and CMV-seronegative. Both conserved end residues are part of each CDR3. Each record gives: V gene, D gene, clone size, J gene, CDR3 protein, CDR3 DNA. D genes are given only for firm matches. The size entry is marked missing in some rows and otherwise reads once, few, many or a size class.

>TRBV7-3|TRBD2|-|TRBJ2-3
CASSVQRGGADTQYF
TGTGCCAGCAGCGTCCAGCGGGGGGGTGCAGATACGCAGTATTTT
>TRBV7-2|-|few|TRBJ2-7
CASSREAGYAYEQYF
TGTGCCAGCAGTAGAGAAGCGGGTTACGCCTACGAGCAGTACTTC
>TRBV29-1|-|-|TRBJ1-3
CSVERAKHHIFWRVYF
-
>TRBV10-3|TRBD1|-|TRBJ2-5
CAISGAGQGAVMHWETQYF
TGTGCCATCAGTGGAGCGGGACAGGGGGCGGTCATGCATTGGGAGACCCAGTACTTC
>TRBV25-1|-|-|TRBJ1-1
CASSEQGRIVSEAFF
TGTGCCAGCAGTGAGCAGGGAAGGATAGTAAGTGAAGCTTTCTTT
>TRBV6-1|-|-|TRBJ1-2
CASRETLDYGYTF
TGTGCCAGCAGGGAGACCTTGGACTATGGCTACACCTTC
>TRBV5-6|-|-|TRBJ1-2
CASSLVGRNTYGYTF
TGTGCCAGCAGCTTGGTGGGCAGAAATACCTATGGCTACACCTTC
>TRBV11-2|TRBD1|-|TRBJ1-6
CASSSGTGVSPLHF
TGTGCCAGCAGCTCCGGGACAGGGGTATCACCCCTCCACTTT
>TRBV7-3|-|-|TRBJ2-7
CASSLGSGLEQYF
TGTGCCAGCAGCTTGGGTAGCGGCCTCGAGCAGTACTTC
>TRBV27|TRBD1|-|TRBJ1-2
CASRRDSANYGYTF
TGTGCCAGCAGACGGGACAGTGCCAACTATGGCTACACCTTC
>TRBV5-1|TRBD2|-|TRBJ2-7
CASSLVGLAGGPKLSEQYF
TGCGCCAGCAGCTTGGTGGGACTAGCGGGGGGGCCTAAGCTTTCGGAGCAGTACTTC
>TRBV7-2|TRBD1|-|TRBJ2-7
CASSKNRGPLEQYF
TGTGCCAGCAGCAAAAACAGGGGTCCCCTCGAGCAGTACTTC
>TRBV28|-|-|TRBJ2-1
CASTSNNEQFF
TGTGCCAGTACTTCCAACAATGAGCAGTTCTTC
>TRBV25-1|TRBD1|-|TRBJ1-2
CASSGGTGRGSYTF
TGTGCCAGCAGTGGGGGGACAGGGCGCGGGAGCTACACCTTC
>TRBV6-1|-|-|TRBJ2-7
CASSRGIEQYF
TGTGCCAGCAGCAGGGGAATCGAGCAGTACTTC
>TRBV11-3|-|-|TRBJ2-5
CASSLGPRGTQYF
TGTGCCAGCAGCCTAGGGCCCCGAGGGACCCAGTACTTC
>TRBV11-3|TRBD2|-|TRBJ2-7
CASSKGLTADYEQYF
TGTGCCAGCAGCAAGGGACTAACTGCGGACTACGAGCAGTACTTC
>TRBV19|TRBD1|-|TRBJ2-7
CASSSPGQSYEQYF
TGTGCCAGTAGTTCACCGGGACAGAGCTACGAGCAGTACTTC
>TRBV5-4|-|-|TRBJ2-6
CASSLAGANVLTF
TGTGCCAGCAGCTTAGCGGGGGCCAACGTCCTGACTTTC
>TRBV29-1|TRBD2|-|TRBJ2-3
CSAITAGSSTDTQYF
TGCAGCGCGATAACAGCGGGGTCTAGCACAGATACGCAGTATTTT
>TRBV28|-|-|TRBJ2-7
CASSFSVVADEQYF
TGTGCCAGCAGTTTTTCGGTAGTTGCGGACGAGCAGTACTTC
>TRBV7-9|-|-|TRBJ2-2
CASSLARNTGELFF
TGTGCCAGCAGCTTAGCCCGGAACACCGGGGAGCTGTTTTTT
>TRBV28|-|-|TRBJ1-2
CASQLSRNYGYTF
TGTGCCAGCCAGCTTTCGAGGAACTATGGCTACACCTTC
>TRBV7-2|-|-|TRBJ2-5
CASSLAGRTGETQYF
TGTGCCAGCAGCTTAGCAGGAAGGACGGGGGAGACCCAGTACTTC
>TRBV2|TRBD1|-|TRBJ2-6
CASRPGQASGANVLTF
TGTGCCAGCAGGCCGGGACAGGCCTCTGGGGCCAACGTCCTGACTTTC
>TRBV7-2|TRBD2|-|TRBJ2-3
CASSSGTSGGAHTQYF
TGTGCCAGCAGCTCCGGGACTAGCGGGGGGGCTCATACGCAGTATTTT
>TRBV19|-|once|TRBJ2-2
CASWGGRGTGELFF
TGTGCCAGTTGGGGGGGGCGGGGCACCGGGGAGCTGTTTTTT
>TRBV27|-|-|TRBJ1-3
CASGAGGIGNTIYF
TGTGCCAGCGGTGCAGGAGGAATCGGAAACACCATATATTTT
>TRBV2|TRBD1|-|TRBJ1-5
CASSGTGESQPQHF
TGTGCCAGCAGTGGAACAGGGGAGAGTCAGCCCCAGCATTTT
>TRBV5-4|TRBD1|-|TRBJ1-2
CASSLGDRGWGYTF
TGTGCCAGCAGCTTGGGGGACAGGGGATGGGGCTACACCTTC
>TRBV4-2|-|-|TRBJ2-6
CASSQVVGGAGGANVLTF
TGTGCCAGCAGCCAAGTGGTAGGAGGGGCGGGAGGGGCCAACGTCCTGACTTTC
>TRBV25-1|TRBD1|-|TRBJ1-1
CASREQGANTEAFF
TGTGCCAGCAGGGAACAGGGGGCGAACACTGAAGCTTTCTTT
>TRBV28|TRBD2|-|TRBJ2-5
CASSLGTSGKETQYF
TGTGCCAGCAGTCTAGGGACTAGCGGTAAAGAGACCCAGTACTTC
>TRBV2|TRBD2|-|TRBJ2-2
CASSRTSGGNTGELFF
TGTGCCAGCAGCAGGACTAGCGGGGGTAACACCGGGGAGCTGTTTTTT
>TRBV19|-|few|TRBJ1-2
CASGRVYGYTF
TGTGCCAGCGGGAGGGTCTATGGCTACACCTTC
>TRBV28|TRBD1|-|TRBJ1-6
CASRTARDSYNSPLHF
TGTGCCAGCAGGACCGCGAGGGACAGTTATAATTCACCCCTCCACTTT
>TRBV4-2|-|few|TRBJ1-5
CASSQEGQVSNQPQHF
TGTGCCAGCAGCCAAGAGGGGCAGGTTAGCAATCAGCCCCAGCATTTT
>TRBV7-8|TRBD2|-|TRBJ2-7
CASSLSGTSGGAGYEQYF
TGTGCCAGCAGCCTCAGTGGGACTAGCGGGGGGGCCGGGTACGAGCAGTACTTC
>TRBV11-2|-|-|TRBJ2-3
CASRDTGGTDTQYF
TGTGCCAGCAGAGATACGGGGGGCACAGATACGCAGTATTTT
>TRBV2|TRBD2|few|TRBJ2-7
CASTDATGTSGRYEQYF
TGTGCCAGCACCGACGCAACCGGGACTAGCGGGAGATACGAGCAGTACTTC
>TRBV19|-|few|TRBJ1-1
CASSTTANTEAFF
TGTGCCAGTAGTACGACAGCGAACACTGAAGCTTTCTTT
>TRBV7-2|TRBD2|few|TRBJ2-7
CASSLQGLAGGVAYEQYF
TGTGCCAGCAGCTTACAGGGACTAGCGGGAGGGGTAGCCTACGAGCAGTACTTC
>TRBV6-6|TRBD1|once|TRBJ2-2
CASSRTGGLPGELFF
TGTGCCAGCAGCCGCACAGGGGGCCTTCCCGGGGAGCTGTTTTTT
>TRBV9|-|-|TRBJ1-2
CASSPFEMTGAF
TGTGCCAGCAGCCCTTTCGAAATGACAGGAGCGTTC
>TRBV19|-|-|TRBJ2-3
CASSPRGTADTQYF
TGTGCCAGTAGTCCCAGGGGAACAGCGGATACGCAGTATTTT
>TRBV28|-|-|TRBJ1-2
CASRRNYGYTF
TGTGCCAGCAGGCGAAACTATGGCTACACCTTC
>TRBV29-1|TRBD1|once|TRBJ2-1
CSVEALPGQAFFF
TGCAGCGTTGAAGCCCTCCCGGGACAGGCTTTCTTCTTC
>TRBV27|-|-|TRBJ2-7
CASSLLRGNYEQYF
TGTGCCAGCAGTCTCCTCCGAGGTAACTACGAGCAGTACTTC
>TRBV25-1|-|-|TRBJ2-7
CASTGGYEQYF
TGTGCCAGCACGGGTGGCTACGAGCAGTACTTC
>TRBV5-5|TRBD1|-|TRBJ2-3
CASILTGGFDTQYF
TGTGCCAGCATCCTGACAGGGGGTTTCGATACGCAGTATTTT
>TRBV10-3|TRBD1|-|TRBJ1-5
CAITDRENQPQHF
TGTGCCATCACAGACAGGGAGAATCAGCCCCAGCATTTT
>TRBV7-9|TRBD2|-|TRBJ2-7
CASSLSRGTSYEQYF
TGTGCCAGCAGCTTATCGCGGGGGACCTCCTACGAGCAGTACTTC
>TRBV21-1|-|once|TRBJ2-1
CASSKALWPSNEQFF
TGTGCCAGCAGCAAAGCGCTTTGGCCCTCCAATGAGCAGTTCTTC
>TRBV9|TRBD2|-|TRBJ2-5
CASGSAGGLQETQYF
TGTGCCAGCGGGTCAGCGGGAGGTTTACAAGAGACCCAGTACTTC
>TRBV5-1|-|once|TRBJ2-7
CASSPGLQDEQYF
TGCGCCAGCAGCCCCGGACTCCAGGACGAGCAGTACTTC
>TRBV7-9|-|-|TRBJ2-5
CASSFAGEGMTQYF
TGTGCCAGCAGCTTCGCAGGGGAGGGGATGACCCAGTACTTC
>TRBV6-5|TRBD2|few|TRBJ2-5
CASKLAGGQTQYF
TGTGCCAGCAAGCTAGCGGGGGGGCAGACCCAGTACTTC
>TRBV5-1|TRBD2|-|TRBJ2-3
CASSPTSGGIDTQYF
TGCGCCAGCAGCCCGACTAGCGGGGGGATAGATACGCAGTATTTT
>TRBV16|TRBD1|-|TRBJ1-1
CASSHARTGGLTEAFF
TGTGCCAGCAGCCATGCCCGGACAGGGGGCCTCACTGAAGCTTTCTTT